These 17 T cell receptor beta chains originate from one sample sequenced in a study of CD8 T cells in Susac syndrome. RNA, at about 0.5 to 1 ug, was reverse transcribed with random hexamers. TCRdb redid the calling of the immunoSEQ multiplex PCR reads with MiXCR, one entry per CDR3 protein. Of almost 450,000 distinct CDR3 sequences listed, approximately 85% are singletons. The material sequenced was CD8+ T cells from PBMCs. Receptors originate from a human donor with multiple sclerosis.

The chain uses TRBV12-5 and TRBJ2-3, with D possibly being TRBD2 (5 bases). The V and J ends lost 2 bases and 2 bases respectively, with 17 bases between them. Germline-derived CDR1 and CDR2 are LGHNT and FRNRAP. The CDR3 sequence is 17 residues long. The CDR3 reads CASGLPPGLGDTDTQYF. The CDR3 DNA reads TGTGCTAGTGGTTTGCCCCCTGGACTGGGAGACACAGATACGCAGTATTTT.

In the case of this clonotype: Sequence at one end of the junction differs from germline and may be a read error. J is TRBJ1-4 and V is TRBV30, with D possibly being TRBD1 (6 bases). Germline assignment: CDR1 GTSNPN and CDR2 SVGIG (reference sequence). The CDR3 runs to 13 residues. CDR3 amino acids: CAWTGTRGEKLLF. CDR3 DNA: TGTGCCTGGACCGGGACAAGGGGTGAAAAACTGCTTTTT. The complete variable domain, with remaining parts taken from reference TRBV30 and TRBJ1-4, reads SQTIHQWPATLVQPVGSPLSLECTVEGTSNPNLYWYRQAAGRGLQLLFYSVGIGQISSEVPQNLSASRPQDRQFILSSKKLLLSDSGFYLCAWTGTRGEKLLFGSGTQLSVL.

The CDR3 region is CASSSYPGLAGGVPYEQYF. CDR3 coding DNA: TGTGCCAGCAGCTCTTATCCCGGGCTAGCGGGAGGTGTACCCTACGAGCAGTACTTC. This chain links TRBV7-6 with TRBJ2-7; 11 nucleotides match TRBD2. V lost 4 bases to trimming and J lost 2 bases; unmatched junction nucleotides: 16. In germline, CDR1 is SGHVS, CDR2 FNYEAQ. CDR3 length: 19 residues.

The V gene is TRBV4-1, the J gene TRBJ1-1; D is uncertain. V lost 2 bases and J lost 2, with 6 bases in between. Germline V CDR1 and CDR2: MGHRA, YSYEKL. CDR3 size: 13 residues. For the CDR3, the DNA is TGCGCCAGCAGCCAATTTTCAAACACTGAAGCTTTCTTT. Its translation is CASSQFSNTEAFF.

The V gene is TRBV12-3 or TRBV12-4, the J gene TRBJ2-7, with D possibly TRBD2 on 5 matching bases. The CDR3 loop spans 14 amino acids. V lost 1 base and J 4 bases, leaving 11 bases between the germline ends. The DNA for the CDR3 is TGTGCCAGCAGTTTAGGAGCGGTAAGGTACGAGCAGTACTTC. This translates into CASSLGAVRYEQYF.

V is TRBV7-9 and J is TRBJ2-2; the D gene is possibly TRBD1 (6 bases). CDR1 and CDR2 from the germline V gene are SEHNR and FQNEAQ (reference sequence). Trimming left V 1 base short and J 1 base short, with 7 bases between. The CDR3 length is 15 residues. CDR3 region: CASSLGTENTGELFF. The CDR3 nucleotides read TGTGCCAGCAGCTTAGGGACAGAGAACACCGGGGAGCTGTTTTTT.

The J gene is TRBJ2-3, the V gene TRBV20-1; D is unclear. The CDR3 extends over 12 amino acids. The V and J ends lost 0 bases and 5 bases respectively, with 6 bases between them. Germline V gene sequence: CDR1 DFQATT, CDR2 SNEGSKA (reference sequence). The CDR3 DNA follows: TGCAGTGCTAGAGACTTTCTAGATACGCAGTATTTT. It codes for CSARDFLDTQYF.

The CDR3 loop is CATSDPDSPEQYF. The CDR3 DNA is TGTGCCACCAGTGATCCCGACAGCCCCGAGCAGTACTTC. This chain joins TRBV24-1 and TRBJ2-7, with D perhaps TRBD1 (5 bases). V lost 3 bases and J 6 bases, leaving 11 bases between the germline ends. Germline V gives CDR1 KGHDR, CDR2 SFDVKD. This CDR3 has 13 amino acids.

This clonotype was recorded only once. The CDR3 sequence: CSARGLAGMETQYF. CDR3 DNA: TGCAGTGCTAGAGGACTAGCGGGGATGGAGACCCAGTACTTC. This chain uses TRBV20-1 with TRBJ2-5; TRBD2 agrees at 11 bases. This CDR3 has 14 residues. Germline V CDR1 and CDR2: DFQATT, SNEGSKA (reference sequence). V shed 1 base and J 5 bases; nucleotides not matched to a gene: 3.

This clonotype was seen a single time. The CDR3 DNA reads as TGTGCCAGCAGCCACTGCGGACAGGGGTGTGCGAACACTGAAGCTTTCTTT. This encodes CASSHCGQGCANTEAFF. The V call is TRBV14, the J call TRBJ1-1; TRBD1 matches at 9 bases. J lost 1 base, V lost 3 bases, and 9 bases had no gene match. The CDR3 spans 17 residues. Per the germline V gene, CDR1 is SGHDN and CDR2 is FVKESK.

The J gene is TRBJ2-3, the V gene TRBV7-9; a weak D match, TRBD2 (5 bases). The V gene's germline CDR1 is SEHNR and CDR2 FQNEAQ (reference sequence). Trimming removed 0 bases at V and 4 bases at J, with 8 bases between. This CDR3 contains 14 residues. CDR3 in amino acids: CASSLAGVADTQYF. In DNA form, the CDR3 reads TGTGCCAGCAGCTTAGCGGGAGTTGCAGATACGCAGTATTTT.

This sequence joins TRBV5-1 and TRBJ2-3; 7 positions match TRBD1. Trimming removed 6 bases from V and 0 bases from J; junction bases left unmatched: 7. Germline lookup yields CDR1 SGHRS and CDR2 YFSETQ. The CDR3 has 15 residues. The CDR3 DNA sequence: TGCGCCAGCACTACAGGGGATGCCAGCACAGATACGCAGTATTTT. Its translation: CASTTGDASTDTQYF.

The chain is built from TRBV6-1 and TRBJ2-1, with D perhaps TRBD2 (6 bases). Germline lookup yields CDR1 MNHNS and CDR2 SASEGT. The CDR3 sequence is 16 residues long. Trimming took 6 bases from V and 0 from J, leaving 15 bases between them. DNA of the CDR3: TGTGCCAGCAGCCGCCCTAGCGCCGACTCCTACAATGAGCAGTTCTTC. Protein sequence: CASSRPSADSYNEQFF.

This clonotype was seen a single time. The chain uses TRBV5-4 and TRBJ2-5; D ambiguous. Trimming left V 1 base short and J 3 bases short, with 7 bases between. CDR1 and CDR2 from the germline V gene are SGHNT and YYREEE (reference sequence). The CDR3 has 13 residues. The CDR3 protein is CASSLRSKETQYF. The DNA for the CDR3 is TGTGCCAGCAGCTTGAGGTCAAAAGAGACCCAGTACTTC.

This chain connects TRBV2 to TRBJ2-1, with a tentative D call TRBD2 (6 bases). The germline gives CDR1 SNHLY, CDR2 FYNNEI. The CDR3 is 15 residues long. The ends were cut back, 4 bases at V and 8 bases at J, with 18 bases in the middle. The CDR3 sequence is CASSAFGGNADEQFF. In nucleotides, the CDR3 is TGTGCCAGCAGTGCGTTTGGGGGGAATGCCGATGAGCAGTTCTTC.

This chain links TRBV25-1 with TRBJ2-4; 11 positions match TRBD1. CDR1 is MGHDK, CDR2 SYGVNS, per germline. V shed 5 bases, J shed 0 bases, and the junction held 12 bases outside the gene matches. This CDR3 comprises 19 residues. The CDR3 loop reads CASSSWDRGLFLAKNIQYF. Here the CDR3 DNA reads TGTGCCAGCAGTTCCTGGGACAGGGGGTTATTTCTAGCCAAAAACATTCAGTACTTC. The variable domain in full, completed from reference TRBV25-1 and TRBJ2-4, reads EADIYQTPRYLVIGTGKKITLECSQTMGHDKMYWYQQDPGMELHLIHYSYGVNSTEKGDLSSESTVSRIRTEHFPLTLESARPSHTSQYLCASSSWDRGLFLAKNIQYFGAGTRLSVL.

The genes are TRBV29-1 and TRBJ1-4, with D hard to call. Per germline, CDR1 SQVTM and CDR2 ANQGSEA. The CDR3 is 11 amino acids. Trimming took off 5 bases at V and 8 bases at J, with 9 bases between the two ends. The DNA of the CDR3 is TGCAGCGTTCTATTGAGGGAAAAACTGTTTTTT. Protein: CSVLLREKLFF.